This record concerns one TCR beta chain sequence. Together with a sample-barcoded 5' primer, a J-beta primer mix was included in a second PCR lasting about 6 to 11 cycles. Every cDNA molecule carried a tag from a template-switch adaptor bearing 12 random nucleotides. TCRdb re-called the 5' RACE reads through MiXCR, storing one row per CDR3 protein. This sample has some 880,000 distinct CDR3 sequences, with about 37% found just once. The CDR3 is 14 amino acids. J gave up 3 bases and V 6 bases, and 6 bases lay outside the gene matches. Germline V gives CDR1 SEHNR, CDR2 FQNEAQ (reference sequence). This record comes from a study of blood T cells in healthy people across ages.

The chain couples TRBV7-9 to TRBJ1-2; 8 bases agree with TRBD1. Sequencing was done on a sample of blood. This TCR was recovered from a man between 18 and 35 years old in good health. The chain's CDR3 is CASSIQGEDYGYTF. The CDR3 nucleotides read TGTGCCAGCAGTATACAGGGGGAGGACTATGGCTACACCTTC.